This T cell receptor beta chain was found in a study of cytomegalovirus exposure and HLA in healthy donors. Between the trimmed V and J ends, which lost 5 bases and 4 bases, there was a span of 14 bases. The CDR3 covers 14 residues. Per germline, CDR1 MNHEY and CDR2 SMNVEV (reference sequence). Both 60 Vbeta primers and 13 Jbeta primers went into the PCR. Methods used by the authors: There were 80 million or so unique TCR beta chains by a later count, and about 11 million of them were shared. Assay: immunoSEQ multiplex PCR; the TCRdb copy retains only in-frame clones and omits some. Clone size and the V and J calls come from that table; the DNA yielded D and trimming. The sample has about 190,000 clones, roughly 80% seen once. With respect to this clone: Its antigen remains unknown.

Study-wide results and caveats: Later, TCR association rates were found to vary by HLA locus, highest for DRB1 and lowest for HLA-C. Some TCR beta chains (164 of them) were listed as cytomegalovirus-associated. The authors later linked a missense DCLRE1C variant to TCR beta V- and J-gene trimming.

The origin of this receptor is a woman younger than 35 in good health and CMV-seronegative. V and J are TRBV27 and TRBJ1-1; no clear D gene. Material for sequencing was PBMCs. This chain's CDR3 is CASSRSGWSTEAFF. CDR3 nucleotides: TGTGCCAGCAGTCGATCCGGGTGGAGCACTGAAGCTTTCTTT.